Shown below are 7 T cell receptor beta chains from a single sample sequenced in a study of T cell repertoires in cytomegalovirus infection. The antigens these receptors bind are not known. In TCRdb, the reads were re-called with MiXCR into one record per CDR3 protein. The sample includes 830,000 or so distinct CDR3 sequences, about 30% of them seen just once. Sequenced material: cultured CD8+ T cells from PBMCs, taken from culture after CMV antigen stimulation. All receptors come from a human donor in good health (CMV status not recorded). Some clones in this sample may be carry-over from other donors' samples.

This chain connects TRBV6-2 or TRBV6-3 to TRBJ2-7; no firm D call. Trimming pared 4 bases from V and 6 bases from J, leaving 10 bases between. The CDR3 spans 12 residues. Per the germline V gene, CDR1 is MNHEY and CDR2 is SVGEGT. CDR3 in DNA: TGTGCCAGCAGTTGGGCTACGGTCGAGCAGTACTTC. This gives the protein CASSWATVEQYF.

This chain connects TRBV7-9 to TRBJ2-7, with D perhaps matching TRBD1 (6 bases). Germline V gives CDR1 SEHNR, CDR2 FQNEAQ (reference sequence). The CDR3 spans 16 residues. Trimming removed 5 bases at V and 2 bases at J, with 19 bases between. In DNA, the CDR3 is TGTGCCAGCAGCCCTGGGGGCGGGCCTACCACCTACGAGCAGTACTTC. Translated, it gives CASSPGGGPTTYEQYF.

The CDR3 reads CASSQDLSLHNSPLHF. DNA for the CDR3: TGTGCCAGCAGCCAAGATCTTTCTCTCCATAATTCACCCCTCCACTTT. The rearrangement uses TRBV3-1 and TRBJ1-6; no reliable D call. The CDR3 runs 16 residues. Germline-derived CDR1 and CDR2 are LGHDT and YNNKEL (reference sequence). Trimming stripped 0 bases from V and 5 bases from J, with 11 bases between.

This clonotype was detected only a few times. The J gene is TRBJ1-1, the V gene TRBV6-6, with D hard to call. V gave up 0 bases and J gave up 2 bases, with 7 bases separating them. Germline V gene lookup returns CDR1 MNHNY and CDR2 SVGAGI (reference sequence). This CDR3 contains 14 residues. CDR3 nucleotide sequence: TGTGCCAGCAGTTACTCAGTCTCAAACACTGAAGCTTTCTTT. Translated, it gives CASSYSVSNTEAFF.

This clonotype was detected only a few times. The chain combines TRBV6-5 with TRBJ2-3; the D call may be TRBD1 or TRBD2 (5 bases each). The CDR3 runs to 16 residues. V dropped 0 bases and J dropped 1 base, with 11 bases sitting between them. Germline CDR1 and CDR2: MNHEY and SVGAGI. The CDR3 DNA is TGTGCCAGCAGTTACTCGAGGGGCGAGGGCACAGATACGCAGTATTTT. This codes for CASSYSRGEGTDTQYF.

This clonotype was recorded many times. This chain uses TRBV6-2 or TRBV6-3 with TRBJ1-5; D gene ambiguous. There are 14 residues in the CDR3. V was trimmed by 2 bases and J by 0 bases, leaving 5 bases between them. Germline lookup yields CDR1 MNHEY and CDR2 SVGEGT. CDR3 sequence reads: CASSYGVSNQPQHF. CDR3 DNA: TGTGCCAGCAGTTACGGCGTTAGCAATCAGCCCCAGCATTTT.

The chain is built from TRBV10-3 and TRBJ1-1, with 7 bases matching TRBD1. Losses at the gene ends were 4 bases for V and 0 bases for J; bases not matched to a gene: 5. Germline V gene sequence: CDR1 ENHRY, CDR2 SYGVKD. CDR3 length: 15 amino acids. The CDR3 region has the DNA TGTGCCATCAGTGCCACGGGACAGATGAACACTGAAGCTTTCTTT. Translating it yields CAISATGQMNTEAFF.